A selection of T cell receptor beta chains follows, all from one sample in a study of early stage breast cancer tumors. Generated by immunoSEQ multiplex PCR, the TCRdb table keeps only in-frame clones and is missing some. The sample shows about 24,000 clones, around 70% of them seen only once. The source material was breast tumor tissue. These receptors came from a person in their sixties or seventies with breast cancer. The CDR3 runs from the conserved cysteine through the conserved F or W. D genes are given only for firm matches. Clone size is stated in some rows and not others, as once, few, many or a class when expanded.

len: 16
v_gene: TRBV9
abundance: .
j_gene: TRBJ1-2
d_gene: TRBD1
CDR3nt: TGTGCCAGCAGCGTAGAGACAGGGATGATTAAGTATGGCTACACCTTC
CDR3aa: CASSVETGMIKYGYTF

len: 16
v_gene: TRBV9
abundance: .
j_gene: TRBJ2-5
d_gene: TRBD2
CDR3nt: TGTGCCAGCAGCGTAGAAGGGACTAGCGGGGAAGAGACCCAGTACTTC
CDR3aa: CASSVEGTSGEETQYF

len: 15
v_gene: TRBV27
abundance: .
j_gene: TRBJ2-5
d_gene: TRBD1
CDR3nt: TGTGCCAGCAGGGGGACAGGGGGCTTAGTAGAGACCCAGTACTTC
CDR3aa: CASRGTGGLVETQYF

len: 12
v_gene: TRBV30
abundance: large
j_gene: TRBJ1-1
d_gene: .
CDR3nt: TGTGCCTATCTTACTGGGAACACTGAAGCTTTCTTT
CDR3aa: CAYLTGNTEAFF

len: 14
v_gene: TRBV11-1
abundance: .
j_gene: TRBJ1-1
d_gene: .
CDR3nt: TGTGCCAGCAGCTTACGTGTCCTGAACACTGAAGCTTTCTTT
CDR3aa: CASSLRVLNTEAFF

len: 18
v_gene: TRBV15
abundance: .
j_gene: TRBJ1-4
d_gene: .
CDR3nt: TGTGCCACCAGCCGGACCTATACTGGAATGGGGGCGAGTGAAAAACTGTTTTTT
CDR3aa: CATSRTYTGMGASEKLFF

len: 15
v_gene: TRBV5-1
abundance: once
j_gene: TRBJ2-7
d_gene: .
CDR3nt: TGCGCCAGCAGCCTGTCGGCTAGCGCCTCCTACGAGCAGTACTTC
CDR3aa: CASSLSASASYEQYF

len: 14
v_gene: TRBV5-4
abundance: .
j_gene: TRBJ2-7
d_gene: .
CDR3nt: TGTGCCAGCAGCTCAGGGCAAAGAACCTACGAGCAGTACTTC
CDR3aa: CASSSGQRTYEQYF

len: 18
v_gene: TRBV19
abundance: .
j_gene: TRBJ2-2
d_gene: .
CDR3nt: TGTGCCAGTAGTACCACGGCGGCAGAACTAACTAACACCGGGGAGCTGTTTTTT
CDR3aa: CASSTTAAELTNTGELFF

len: 15
v_gene: TRBV7-2
abundance: .
j_gene: TRBJ2-2
d_gene: .
CDR3nt: TGTGCCAGCAGCTTATGGGGGGGGCCCACCGGGGAGCTGTTTTTT
CDR3aa: CASSLWGGPTGELFF

len: 14
v_gene: TRBV7-2
abundance: .
j_gene: TRBJ2-7
d_gene: .
CDR3nt: TGTGCCAGCAGCTTCTCGCGGGACTCCTACGAGCAGTACTTC
CDR3aa: CASSFSRDSYEQYF

len: 15
v_gene: TRBV15
abundance: medium-sized
j_gene: TRBJ2-5
d_gene: TRBD2
CDR3nt: TGTGCCACCACTCAAGGGGCGGGAGAGGTGGAGACCCAGTACTTC
CDR3aa: CATTQGAGEVETQYF

len: 15
v_gene: TRBV15
abundance: .
j_gene: TRBJ2-7
d_gene: .
CDR3nt: TGTGCCACCAGCAGAGGGAGGGAAGACCCCTACGAGCAGTACTTC
CDR3aa: CATSRGREDPYEQYF

len: 15
v_gene: TRBV27
abundance: .
j_gene: TRBJ1-1
d_gene: TRBD1
CDR3nt: TGTGCCAGCAGTTTAAGACAGGGCTTGTCCACTGAAGCTTTCTTT
CDR3aa: CASSLRQGLSTEAFF

len: 14
v_gene: TRBV25-1
abundance: few
j_gene: TRBJ2-7
d_gene: TRBD1
CDR3nt: TGTGCCAGCAGTGCCCTCGGACAGGGCAACGAGCAGTACTTC
CDR3aa: CASSALGQGNEQYF

len: 14
v_gene: TRBV25-1
abundance: .
j_gene: TRBJ2-7
d_gene: .
CDR3nt: TGTGCCAGCAGTGAAGGGGTCCCGACAGGCGAGCAGTACTTC
CDR3aa: CASSEGVPTGEQYF

len: 15
v_gene: TRBV4-3
abundance: .
j_gene: TRBJ1-1
d_gene: .
CDR3nt: TGCGCCAGCAGCGCGGGGAGGGACCTTAACACTGAAGCTTTCTTT
CDR3aa: CASSAGRDLNTEAFF

len: 15
v_gene: TRBV6-1
abundance: .
j_gene: TRBJ2-7
d_gene: TRBD1
CDR3nt: TGTGCCAGCAGTGTCGGGACAGGCCCGACCTACGAGCAGTACTTC
CDR3aa: CASSVGTGPTYEQYF

len: 12
v_gene: TRBV5-6
abundance: few
j_gene: TRBJ1-2
d_gene: .
CDR3nt: TGTGCCAGCAGCCTTCAACAGGGCGGCTACACCTTC
CDR3aa: CASSLQQGGYTF

len: 15
v_gene: TRBV27
abundance: few
j_gene: TRBJ1-2
d_gene: TRBD1
CDR3nt: TGTGCCAGCAGTTCGGCCGGGACAGGTTCCTATGGCTACACCTTC
CDR3aa: CASSSAGTGSYGYTF

len: 12
v_gene: TRBV7-8
abundance: .
j_gene: TRBJ2-5
d_gene: .
CDR3nt: TGTGCCAGCAGCCCCACCGGAGAGACCCAGTACTTC
CDR3aa: CASSPTGETQYF

len: 12
v_gene: TRBV7-9
abundance: .
j_gene: TRBJ2-7
d_gene: TRBD1
CDR3nt: TGTGCCAGCGATGGGACAGCTAACGAGCAGTACTTC
CDR3aa: CASDGTANEQYF

len: 12
v_gene: TRBV30
abundance: .
j_gene: TRBJ2-7
d_gene: .
CDR3nt: TGTGTAATGACTCCCCGGGTGTTTGGGCAGTACTTC
CDR3aa: CVMTPRVFGQYF

len: 19
v_gene: TRBV7-3
abundance: .
j_gene: TRBJ2-2
d_gene: TRBD2
CDR3nt: TGTGCCAGCAGCTTATTTGGACTAGCGGGAGACCTGAACACCGGGGAGCTGTTTTTT
CDR3aa: CASSLFGLAGDLNTGELFF

len: 11
v_gene: TRBV11-2
abundance: .
j_gene: TRBJ2-7
d_gene: .
CDR3nt: TGTGCCAGCAGCTTTGTGCGCGAGCAGTACTTC
CDR3aa: CASSFVREQYF

len: 12
v_gene: TRBV2
abundance: few
j_gene: TRBJ2-7
d_gene: .
CDR3nt: TGTGCCAGCAGTGTTGTACGGGACGAGCAGTACTTC
CDR3aa: CASSVVRDEQYF

len: 16
v_gene: TRBV19
abundance: few
j_gene: TRBJ2-7
d_gene: TRBD2
CDR3nt: TGTGCCAGTAGTATCCGGGTTTCTAGCGGGAGTCACGAGCAGTACTTC
CDR3aa: CASSIRVSSGSHEQYF

len: 14
v_gene: TRBV5-6
abundance: few
j_gene: TRBJ1-1
d_gene: .
CDR3nt: TGTGCCAGCAGCTTAAGGGGAGGGGACACTGAAGCTTTCTTT
CDR3aa: CASSLRGGDTEAFF

len: 13
v_gene: TRBV5-6
abundance: few
j_gene: TRBJ2-7
d_gene: .
CDR3nt: TGTGCCAGCAGCTCCCGCCGGTCCTACGAGCAGTACTTC
CDR3aa: CASSSRRSYEQYF

len: 14
v_gene: TRBV6-5
abundance: .
j_gene: TRBJ1-4
d_gene: TRBD1
CDR3nt: TGTGCCAGCAGTTTCCGGGACAGGGAGGAAAAACTGTTTTTT
CDR3aa: CASSFRDREEKLFF

len: 15
v_gene: TRBV2
abundance: .
j_gene: TRBJ2-2
d_gene: TRBD1
CDR3nt: TGTGCCAGCAGAAACGACAGGGTGAACACCGGGGAGCTGTTTTTT
CDR3aa: CASRNDRVNTGELFF

len: 16
v_gene: TRBV29-1
abundance: .
j_gene: TRBJ2-1
d_gene: TRBD2
CDR3nt: TGCAGCGTGAGGGGACTAGCAGGAAGCTCCTACAATGAGCAGTTCTTC
CDR3aa: CSVRGLAGSSYNEQFF

len: 13
v_gene: TRBV6-6
abundance: .
j_gene: TRBJ1-1
d_gene: TRBD1
CDR3nt: TGTGCCAGCAGTTACGGACAGGGCACTGAAGCTTTCTTT
CDR3aa: CASSYGQGTEAFF

len: 19
v_gene: TRBV7-9
abundance: .
j_gene: TRBJ2-1
d_gene: TRBD2
CDR3nt: TGTGCCAGCAGCGAAGCGGCTAGCGGGCATCGTGGACTTTACAATGAGCAGTTCTTC
CDR3aa: CASSEAASGHRGLYNEQFF

len: 14
v_gene: TRBV28
abundance: .
j_gene: TRBJ2-7
d_gene: .
CDR3nt: TGTGCCAGCAGTCCCCTGGGGGGGGCACGTGAGCAGTACTTC
CDR3aa: CASSPLGGAREQYF

len: 13
v_gene: TRBV19
abundance: .
j_gene: TRBJ1-2
d_gene: .
CDR3nt: TGTGCCAGTAGTCCAGGACAAGACTATGGCTACACCTTC
CDR3aa: CASSPGQDYGYTF

len: 16
v_gene: TRBV14
abundance: many
j_gene: TRBJ2-3
d_gene: TRBD2
CDR3nt: TGTGCCAGCAGCCGGGGACTAGGGGGGATTGGAGATACGCAGTATTTT
CDR3aa: CASSRGLGGIGDTQYF

len: 15
v_gene: TRBV5-1
abundance: .
j_gene: TRBJ1-2
d_gene: .
CDR3nt: TGCGCCAGCAGCGGGTACGGGACTGCGGAGGGGGGCTACACCTTC
CDR3aa: CASSGYGTAEGGYTF

len: 14
v_gene: TRBV9
abundance: .
j_gene: TRBJ1-3
d_gene: TRBD1
CDR3nt: TGTGCCAGCAGCGCCCGGGACAGGGGAAACACCATATATTTT
CDR3aa: CASSARDRGNTIYF

len: 16
v_gene: TRBV12-5
abundance: .
j_gene: TRBJ1-5
d_gene: .
CDR3nt: TGTGCTAGTGGAAAGACAGTCGCGGCGGGGGGTCAGCCCCAGCATTTT
CDR3aa: CASGKTVAAGGQPQHF

len: 18
v_gene: TRBV11-2
abundance: .
j_gene: TRBJ2-3
d_gene: TRBD1
CDR3nt: TGTGCCAGCAGCTTAGCTACACTCAGGGGACAGTTTCGAGATACGCAGTATTTT
CDR3aa: CASSLATLRGQFRDTQYF